The rows below give T cell receptor beta chains drawn from one sample of a study of blood T cell repertoires in COVID-19. Sequencing used immunoSEQ multiplex PCR; TCRdb keeps in-frame clones, though not all of them. The profile shows roughly 40,000 clones, approximately 79% of them singletons. The sample taken for sequencing was peripheral blood. These receptors were collected from a man in his 70s with acute or convalescent COVID-19. The CDR3 runs from the conserved cysteine through the conserved F or W. The D gene is left open where the match is weak. Expanded clones are given a class, and other clones once, few, many or no size at all.

d_gene	abundance	v_gene	j_gene	CDR3nt	CDR3aa
TRBD2	-	TRBV20-1	TRBJ2-2	TGCAGTGTCAAGCGGGGGTTGGAGCTGTTTTTT	CSVKRGLELFF
TRBD1	-	TRBV19	TRBJ1-3	TGTGCCAGTTTTCAGGGGGCAAAATCTGGAAACACCATATATTTT	CASFQGAKSGNTIYF
TRBD2	-	TRBV3-1/TRBV3-2	TRBJ2-4	TGTGCCAGCAGCCCCGGACTAGAGGCTAAAAACATTCAGTACTTC	CASSPGLEAKNIQYF
TRBD1	-	TRBV5-1	TRBJ2-7	TGCGCCAGCAGCTTACAGGGGGCCCAGGGCTACGAGCAGTACTTC	CASSLQGAQGYEQYF
TRBD1	-	TRBV10-3	TRBJ1-6	TGTGCCATCAGTGAGTCGGGACAGGGCGGCTCCTATAATTCACCCCTCCACTTT	CAISESGQGGSYNSPLHF
TRBD1	-	TRBV7-2	TRBJ1-4	TGTGCCAGCAGCCGGGGACAGGGATATGAAAAACTGTTTTTT	CASSRGQGYEKLFF
-	-	TRBV7-2	TRBJ1-2	TGTGCCAGCAGCTTGGCGGTTGTGGATGGCTACACCTTC	CASSLAVVDGYTF
-	-	TRBV29-1	TRBJ1-4	TGCAGCGTGGGCCTAGGAACTAATGAAAAACTGTTTTTT	CSVGLGTNEKLFF
-	few	TRBV18	TRBJ1-3	TGTGCCAGCTCGGGAGAAGGAAACACCATATATTTT	CASSGEGNTIYF
TRBD1	-	TRBV19	TRBJ1-2	TGTGCCAGCGCAATTGCGGGACAGGGGCCTGGCTACACCTTC	CASAIAGQGPGYTF
TRBD2	-	TRBV7-2	TRBJ2-1	TGTGCCAGCAGCGCCGCTAGCGGGAGGGTGAATGAGCAGTTCTTC	CASSAASGRVNEQFF
TRBD2	few	TRBV5-6	TRBJ2-5	TGTGCCAGCAGTCGACTAGCGGGCGTCCAAGAGACCCAGTACTTC	CASSRLAGVQETQYF
-	-	TRBV24-1	TRBJ2-1	TGTGCCACCAGTGATTTGACTTCAAGCTCCTACAATGAGCAGTTCTTC	CATSDLTSSSYNEQFF
-	-	TRBV6-6	TRBJ1-1	TGTGCCAGCAGTGCCAACAGGGAATCCCCCCCCTCGGGTTTCTTT	CASSANRESPPSGFF
-	-	TRBV6-2/TRBV6-3	TRBJ1-1	TGTGCCAGCAGTTACAGGCCTGAGGGTACTGAAGCTTTCTTT	CASSYRPEGTEAFF
-	-	TRBV20-1	TRBJ2-7	TGCAGTGCGAGATCAGGCCACGAGCAGTACTTC	CSARSGHEQYF
TRBD1	once	TRBV6-5	TRBJ1-4	TGTGCCAGCAAGGACAGGGGAAATGAAAAACTGTTTTTT	CASKDRGNEKLFF
-	-	TRBV28	TRBJ1-3	TGTGGGGCAATTTCAGGAAACACCATATATTTT	CGAISGNTIYF
TRBD1	-	TRBV18	TRBJ1-6	TGTGCCAGCTCACCATCCCCGGGACAGAATAATTCACCCCTCCACTTT	CASSPSPGQNNSPLHF
TRBD1	-	TRBV11-3	TRBJ2-2	TGTGCCAGCAGCTCACAGGGGACCGGGGAGCTGTTTTTT	CASSSQGTGELFF
TRBD2	-	TRBV18	TRBJ2-7	TGTGCCAGCTCAACCGGGGAGGGTTACGAGCAGTACTTC	CASSTGEGYEQYF
TRBD2	few	TRBV5-1	TRBJ2-2	TGCGCCAGCAGCTCGCTGACTAGCAGCACCGGGGAGCTGTTTTTT	CASSSLTSSTGELFF
-	-	TRBV27	TRBJ1-1	TGTGCCAGCAGTTTATCCTCCACTTGGGAAGCTTTCTTT	CASSLSSTWEAFF